Listed below are T cell receptor beta chains from one sample, sequenced in a study of T cell changes during pregnancy in multiple sclerosis. TCRdb's table, derived via immunoSEQ multiplex PCR, lists solely in-frame clones and lacks some. The sample holds tens of thousands of clones; around 90% are singletons and the top ten take approximately 2%. Here the sequenced sample was CD4+ T cells from peripheral blood mononuclear cells, taken after pregnancy. These receptors all come from a female donor in good health, enrolled as a control in a pregnancy study. Both conserved end residues are part of each CDR3. D genes are given only for firm matches. The size of a clone is reported for some rows only, either as once, few or many, or as a class for expanded clones.

>16|TRBJ1-5|-|TRBV28|-
CASSMSGWDSNQPQHF
TGTGCCAGCAGCATGTCGGGGTGGGATAGCAATCAGCCCCAGCATTTT
>15|TRBJ2-1|-|TRBV13|TRBD2
CASSLSGSSYNEQFF
TGTGCCAGCAGCCTAAGCGGGAGCTCCTACAATGAGCAGTTCTTC
>13|TRBJ1-5|-|TRBV7-2|-
CASSRELNQPQHF
TGTGCCAGCAGTCGTGAACTCAATCAGCCCCAGCATTTT
>15|TRBJ1-1|-|TRBV6-1|-
CASSGIGLTNTEAFF
TGTGCCAGCAGTGGCATTGGACTTACGAACACTGAAGCTTTCTTT
>12|TRBJ2-7|-|TRBV28|-
CASSGRGWEQYF
TGTGCCAGCTCGGGTCGAGGGTGGGAGCAGTACTTC
>17|TRBJ2-6|-|TRBV5-1|-
CASSLLPILSGANVLTF
TGCGCCAGCAGCTTACTTCCCATACTCTCTGGGGCCAACGTCCTGACTTTC
>14|TRBJ1-1|few|TRBV5-1|-
CASSLATGNTEAFF
TGCGCCAGCAGCTTGGCTACAGGGAACACTGAAGCTTTCTTT
>13|TRBJ1-1|once|TRBV7-2|-
CASSLGQNTEAFF
TGTGCCAGCAGCTTAGGGCAGAACACTGAAGCTTTCTTT
>16|TRBJ2-6|-|TRBV4-1|-
CASSQGPGSGANVLTF
TGCGCCAGCAGCCAAGGCCCCGGCTCTGGGGCCAACGTCCTGACTTTC
>14|TRBJ1-1|-|TRBV5-8|TRBD1
CASSTDRGLSEAFF
TGTGCCAGCAGCACGGACAGGGGGCTATCTGAAGCTTTCTTT
>14|TRBJ2-1|-|TRBV5-6|-
CASSLLAVDNEQFF
TGTGCCAGCAGCTTGCTAGCAGTAGACAATGAGCAGTTCTTC
>15|TRBJ2-1|-|TRBV21-1|-
CASSKVKDRVNEQFF
TGTGCCAGCAGCAAAGTTAAGGACAGGGTCAATGAGCAGTTCTTC
>14|TRBJ1-1|-|TRBV9|TRBD1
CASSVGDRNTEAFF
TGTGCCAGCAGCGTAGGGGACAGGAACACTGAAGCTTTCTTT
>12|TRBJ2-3|-|TRBV29-1|-
CSASGATDTQYF
TGCAGCGCTAGTGGGGCCACAGATACGCAGTATTTT
>12|TRBJ2-7|-|TRBV5-3|TRBD2
CARTNLMGGKYF
TGTGCCAGAACCAACTTGATGGGAGGGAAGTACTTC
>15|TRBJ1-5|-|TRBV6-1|-
CASSDMTEFNQPQHF
TGTGCCAGCAGTGACATGACAGAGTTCAATCAGCCCCAGCATTTT
>13|TRBJ1-2|-|TRBV14|-
CASSQGQLYGYTF
TGTGCCAGCAGCCAGGGCCAGCTCTATGGCTACACCTTC
>13|TRBJ2-7|-|TRBV13|-
CASSYDRSYEQYF
TGTGCCAGCAGTTATGACAGATCCTACGAGCAGTACTTC
>14|TRBJ2-1|-|TRBV28|-
CASLREGSYNEQFF
TGTGCCAGCCTCAGGGAAGGCTCCTACAATGAGCAGTTCTTC
>14|TRBJ2-5|-|TRBV5-1|TRBD2
CASSPLAVQETQYF
TGCGCCAGCAGCCCACTAGCGGTCCAAGAGACCCAGTACTTC
>18|TRBJ2-3|-|TRBV4-1|TRBD1
CASSQDRQGPVSTDTQYF
TGCGCCAGCAGCCAAGATCGACAGGGCCCCGTTAGCACAGATACGCAGTATTTT
>15|TRBJ1-1|-|TRBV10-2|-
CASSESGGAWTEAFF
TGCGCCAGCAGTGAGTCGGGGGGGGCCTGGACTGAAGCTTTCTTT
>13|TRBJ1-1|-|TRBV5-1|-
CASCSGMNTEAFF
TGCGCCAGCTGTTCGGGAATGAACACTGAAGCTTTCTTT
>15|TRBJ2-5|-|TRBV7-3|TRBD1
CASSLYRGPQETQYF
TGTGCCAGCAGCCTCTACAGGGGGCCTCAAGAGACCCAGTACTTC
>13|TRBJ2-1|-|TRBV12-5|-
CASGLGVADEQFF
TGTGCTAGTGGTTTGGGAGTCGCGGATGAGCAGTTCTTC
>14|TRBJ2-7|-|TRBV27|-
CASSFYWSSYEQYF
TGTGCCAGCAGTTTTTACTGGAGCTCCTACGAGCAGTACTTC
>14|TRBJ1-1|few|TRBV7-8|TRBD1
CASSLGQQNTEAFF
TGTGCCAGCAGTCTGGGACAGCAGAACACTGAAGCTTTCTTT
>14|TRBJ1-6|-|TRBV11-2|-
CASSFGTIGSPLHF
TGTGCCAGCAGCTTTGGAACTATAGGTTCACCCCTCCACTTT
>16|TRBJ2-1|-|TRBV5-1|TRBD2
CASSPLAGISYNEQFF
TGCGCCAGCAGCCCACTAGCGGGCATCTCCTACAATGAGCAGTTCTTC
>16|TRBJ1-4|-|TRBV19|-
CASSTDRVATNEKLFF
TGTGCCAGTAGCACCGACAGAGTTGCAACTAATGAAAAACTGTTTTTT
>18|TRBJ2-7|-|TRBV4-1|TRBD1
CASSQKDSGTGSSYEQYF
TGCGCCAGCAGCCAAAAAGATTCCGGGACAGGTTCCTCCTACGAGCAGTACTTC
>14|TRBJ1-1|-|TRBV5-6|TRBD1
CASSLGDRNTEAFF
TGTGCCAGCAGCTTGGGGGACAGAAACACTGAAGCTTTCTTT
>16|TRBJ1-1|-|TRBV7-8|-
CASSLEENRVTGEAFF
TGTGCCAGCAGCTTAGAAGAGAACAGGGTGACGGGTGAAGCTTTCTTT
>15|TRBJ1-6|once|TRBV16|-
CASSQFADSYSPLHF
TGTGCCAGCAGCCAATTCGCCGACAGTTATTCACCCCTCCACTTT
>11|TRBJ2-7|-|TRBV15|-
CATRRETEQYF
TGTGCCACCCGCCGGGAGACTGAGCAGTACTTC
>13|TRBJ1-1|-|TRBV30|-
CAWSQTANTEAFF
TGTGCCTGGAGTCAGACAGCGAACACTGAAGCTTTCTTT
>16|TRBJ1-4|-|TRBV6-5|TRBD1
CASSYASRDRGEKLFF
TGTGCCAGCAGTTACGCCTCCCGGGACAGGGGTGAAAAACTGTTTTTT
>13|TRBJ1-1|-|TRBV10-3|TRBD1
CAISPGGGRNPFF
TGTGCCATCAGTCCAGGGGGCGGCCGGAATCCTTTCTTT
>15|TRBJ2-1|-|TRBV9|-
CASSVQGDSYNEQFF
TGTGCCAGCAGCGTACAAGGGGACTCCTACAATGAGCAGTTCTTC
>13|TRBJ1-1|-|TRBV2|-
CASSGNRNTEAFF
TGTGCCAGCAGTGGAAACAGGAACACTGAAGCTTTCTTT
>16|TRBJ2-1|-|TRBV7-2|TRBD2
CASSSVLAGAYNEQFF
TGTGCCAGCAGCTCGGTCCTAGCGGGAGCCTACAATGAGCAGTTCTTC
>12|TRBJ2-1|-|TRBV6-6|-
CASSYSGGEQFF
TGTGCCAGCAGTTACTCTGGGGGGGAGCAGTTCTTC
>14|TRBJ2-1|-|TRBV6-1|-
CASTGGATYNEQFF
TGTGCCAGCACTGGGGGGGCCACCTACAATGAGCAGTTCTTC
>12|TRBJ2-7|-|TRBV5-6|-
CASSLIPYEQYF
TGTGCCAGCAGCTTGATCCCATACGAGCAGTACTTC
>15|TRBJ1-1|once|TRBV15|TRBD1
CATSKQQGANTEAFF
TGTGCCACCAGCAAACAACAGGGGGCTAACACTGAAGCTTTCTTT
>14|TRBJ2-1|-|TRBV6-1|-
CASSESGTKNEQFF
TGTGCCAGCAGTGAATCCGGGACAAAAAATGAGCAGTTCTTC
>15|TRBJ2-1|-|TRBV7-9|TRBD2
CASSILAGIGDEQFF
TGTGCCAGCAGCATTCTAGCGGGTATTGGGGATGAGCAGTTCTTC
>13|TRBJ2-7|-|TRBV10-3|-
CAINSGTHYEQYF
TGTGCCATCAACTCCGGGACTCACTACGAGCAGTACTTC
>17|TRBJ2-3|-|TRBV2|TRBD2
CASSDRQTSGSSDTQYF
TGTGCCAGCAGTGACCGCCAGACTAGCGGGAGCTCAGATACGCAGTATTTT
>14|TRBJ2-1|-|TRBV28|TRBD2
CASTRTSGTNEQFF
TGTGCCAGCACCCGGACTAGCGGGACCAATGAGCAGTTCTTC
>10|TRBJ2-7|-|TRBV20-1|-
CSARDNEQYF
TGCAGTGCTAGAGATAACGAGCAGTACTTC
>18|TRBJ2-4|-|TRBV19|TRBD1
CASSMNRGRTLAKNIQYF
TGTGCCAGTAGTATGAACAGGGGGCGTACCTTAGCCAAAAACATTCAGTACTTC
>15|TRBJ1-5|-|TRBV28|TRBD1
CASSSSDRLNQPQHF
TGTGCCAGCAGTTCCTCGGACAGGTTAAATCAGCCCCAGCATTTT
>15|TRBJ2-2|-|TRBV7-2|TRBD2
CASSLASGRTGELFF
TGTGCCAGCAGCTTAGCCAGCGGGAGGACCGGGGAGCTGTTTTTT
>14|TRBJ2-7|-|TRBV29-1|TRBD2
CSVEDSSGSYEQYF
TGCAGCGTTGAAGATTCTAGCGGGTCCTACGAGCAGTACTTC
>15|TRBJ2-4|-|TRBV2|-
CASSEERTQQNIQYF
TGTGCCAGCAGTGAAGAAAGGACACAACAAAACATTCAGTACTTC
>13|TRBJ2-5|once|TRBV27|-
CASSFFGAETQYF
TGTGCCAGCAGTTTCTTCGGTGCGGAGACCCAGTACTTC
>18|TRBJ2-4|-|TRBV5-4|TRBD1
CASSAGTGVSLAKNIQYF
TGTGCCAGCAGCGCCGGGACAGGGGTCTCCCTAGCCAAAAACATTCAGTACTTC
>14|TRBJ2-1|-|TRBV7-2|-
CASSLGAGINEQFF
TGTGCCAGCAGCTTAGGGGCGGGAATTAATGAGCAGTTCTTC
>15|TRBJ2-7|-|TRBV5-1|TRBD1
CASSLGTGGVYEQYF
TGCGCCAGCAGCCTCGGGACAGGGGGGGTCTACGAGCAGTACTTC